The 14 T cell receptor beta chains below were found in one sample sequenced in a study of PD-L1 blockade in urothelial cancer. The data were produced by immunoSEQ multiplex PCR, yet TCRdb's version contains in-frame clones alone and is incomplete. Of 55,000 to 85,000 clones listed, around 83% were seen once; the top ten hold around a tenth. Time point meaning: pretreatment peripheral blood. This material consisted of PBMCs, taken around atezolizumab (anti-PD-L1) treatment. Receptors originate from a woman in her 70s with urothelial cancer.

The chain combines TRBV12-5 with TRBJ1-2; 7 nucleotides align to TRBD1. V dropped 3 bases and J dropped 8; count of bases not matched to a gene: 15. CDR3 length equals 16 residues. From germline, CDR1 is LGHNT and CDR2 FRNRAP. The CDR3 loop is CASGLFLGGQHLGYTF. As DNA, the CDR3 is TGTGCTAGTGGTTTATTTCTTGGGGGACAGCATCTGGGCTACACCTTC.

The V and J genes are TRBV30 and TRBJ1-2, with TRBD1 matching 7 bases. CDR3 length equals 12 residues. Trimming took 3 bases from V and 3 from J; bases not matched to a gene: 1. Germline CDR1 and CDR2: GTSNPN and SVGIG (reference sequence). CDR3 sequence reads: CAWSTGDYGYTF. CDR3 nucleotides: TGTGCCTGGAGCACAGGGGACTATGGCTACACCTTC.

The V call is TRBV6-1, the J call TRBJ2-7; 11 bases align to TRBD2. The V gene's germline CDR1 is MNHNS and CDR2 SASEGT. J gave up 1 base and V 5 bases, and 4 bases lay outside the gene matches. This CDR3 is 15 amino acids long. CDR3 sequence: CASSPTSGISYEQYF. The DNA of the CDR3 is TGTGCCAGCAGTCCGACTAGCGGGATTTCCTACGAGCAGTACTTC.

The chain uses TRBV6-5 and TRBJ1-2; unclear D gene. The V and J ends lost 6 bases and 5 bases respectively, with 13 bases between them. This CDR3 is built from 13 residues. Per germline, CDR1 MNHEY and CDR2 SVGAGI. CDR3 nucleotides: TGTGCCAGCAGACCTAGTGCGGCTTATGGCTACACCTTC. Its protein product is CASRPSAAYGYTF.

The chain uses TRBV19 and TRBJ1-2, with a weak D call TRBD1 (6 bases). Trimming removed 5 bases at V and 4 bases at J, with 11 bases between. The CDR3 has 13 amino acids. CDR1 and CDR2 (germline): LNHDA, SQIVND (reference sequence). CDR3: CASSPRDTYGYTF. The CDR3 nucleotides are TGTGCCAGTAGTCCCCGGGACACCTATGGCTACACCTTC.

This chain links TRBV19 with TRBJ2-7; 9 bases line up with TRBD1. V was clipped by 7 bases and J by 2 bases; unmatched bases: 3. This CDR3 is built from 13 residues. Germline CDR1 LNHDA, CDR2 SQIVND (reference sequence). The CDR3 DNA follows: TGTGCCAGTAAGGGACAGGGAACCTACGAGCAGTACTTC. Amino acids: CASKGQGTYEQYF. Drawing the rest from reference TRBV19 and TRBJ2-7, the complete variable domain is DGGITQSPKYLFRKEGQNVTLSCEQNLNHDAMYWYRQDPGQGLRLIYYSQIVNDFQKGDIAEGYSVSREKKESFPLTVTSAQKNPTAFYLCASKGQGTYEQYFGPGTRLTVT.

The chain uses TRBV7-8 and TRBJ1-4; 7 positions agree with TRBD1. Germline loops: CDR1 SGHVS, CDR2 FQNEAQ. CDR3 size: 14 residues. Trimming at V came to 5 bases and at J to 3 bases, leaving 3 bases not matched to a gene. CDR3 sequence (DNA): TGTGCCAGCAGCAGGCAGGGGGCTAATGAAAAACTGTTTTTT. Amino acid sequence: CASSRQGANEKLFF.

This clone was recorded only once. The rearrangement uses TRBV29-1 and TRBJ2-5; 10 nucleotides align to TRBD2. V was clipped by 5 bases and J by 4 bases; unmatched bases: 4. The CDR3 extends over 13 amino acids. CDR1 SQVTM and CDR2 ANQGSEA come from the germline V gene. DNA for the CDR3: TGCAGCGTTAAGCGGGGGGGCCGAGAGACCCAGTACTTC. This gives the protein CSVKRGGRETQYF.

The chain joins TRBV7-9 to TRBJ1-2; D is ambiguous. The V gene's germline CDR1 is SEHNR and CDR2 FQNEAQ (reference sequence). V lost 1 base and J 8 bases, leaving 11 bases between the germline ends. CDR3 size: 13 residues. Written as DNA, the CDR3 is TGTGCCAGCAGCTTAGATACGCTGGGCGGCTACACCTTC. Translating it yields CASSLDTLGGYTF.

This clone was counted between two and nine times. The rearrangement links TRBV2 to TRBJ2-3, with 15 bases that match TRBD2. J lost 5 bases, V lost 5 bases, and 2 bases had no gene match. The germline CDR1 and CDR2 sequences are SNHLY and FYNNEI. The CDR3 has 15 residues. CDR3 residues: CASSWTSGRVDTQYF. CDR3 DNA: TGTGCCAGCAGTTGGACTAGCGGGAGGGTAGATACGCAGTATTTT.

The chain joins TRBV15 to TRBJ2-3; 7 positions match TRBD2. Germline V gives CDR1 LNHNV, CDR2 YYDKDF (reference sequence). This CDR3 is built from 20 residues. V gave up 0 bases and J gave up 0 bases; unmatched junction bases: 15. The CDR3, as DNA: TGTGCCACCAGCAGAGATGGGGCGGGAGTATACCCCACTAGCACAGATACGCAGTATTTT. Translation: CATSRDGAGVYPTSTDTQYF.

The rearrangement links TRBV11-2 to TRBJ1-4; D uncertain. V gave up 1 base and J gave up 11 bases, with 11 bases separating them. This CDR3 is 13 amino acids long. Germline assignment: CDR1 SGHAT and CDR2 FQNNGV. CDR3 protein: CASSLGEGRKLFF. In DNA form, the CDR3 reads TGTGCCAGCAGCTTAGGTGAAGGGAGGAAACTGTTTTTT.

The rearrangement joins TRBV29-1 to TRBJ2-3; D is ambiguous. This CDR3 has 12 amino acids. Germline CDR1 and CDR2: SQVTM and ANQGSEA. Trimming removed 2 bases from V and 3 bases from J, with 6 bases in between. The CDR3 loop reads CSVELGTDTQYF. The CDR3 region has the DNA TGCAGCGTTGAACTAGGAACAGATACGCAGTATTTT.

The chain carries TRBV9 and TRBJ1-2; 7 bases map to TRBD1. Looked up from germline, CDR1 is SGDLS and CDR2 is YYNGEE. V lost 0 bases to trimming and J lost 7 bases; unmatched junction nucleotides: 24. The CDR3 totals 20 residues. The CDR3 loop is CASSVDTTKGAPARVSGYTF. Here the CDR3 DNA reads TGTGCCAGCAGCGTAGACACGACCAAGGGGGCGCCCGCGCGAGTAAGTGGCTACACCTTC.